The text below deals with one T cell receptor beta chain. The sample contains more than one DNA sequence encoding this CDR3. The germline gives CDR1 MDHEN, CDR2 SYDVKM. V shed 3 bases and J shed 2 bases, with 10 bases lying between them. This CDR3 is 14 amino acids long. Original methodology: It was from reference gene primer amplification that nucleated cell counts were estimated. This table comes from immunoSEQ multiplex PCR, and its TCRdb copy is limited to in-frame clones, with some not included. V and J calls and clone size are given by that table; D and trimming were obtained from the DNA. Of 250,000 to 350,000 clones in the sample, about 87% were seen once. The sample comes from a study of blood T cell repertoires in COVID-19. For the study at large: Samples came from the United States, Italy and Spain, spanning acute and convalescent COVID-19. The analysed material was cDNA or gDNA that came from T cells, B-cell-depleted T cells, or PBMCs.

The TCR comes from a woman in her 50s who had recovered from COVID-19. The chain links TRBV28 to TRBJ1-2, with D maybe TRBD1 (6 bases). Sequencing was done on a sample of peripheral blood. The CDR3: CASSLPGVNYGYTF. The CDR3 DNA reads TGTGCCAGCAGTTTGCCAGGGGTGAACTATGGCTACACCTTC.